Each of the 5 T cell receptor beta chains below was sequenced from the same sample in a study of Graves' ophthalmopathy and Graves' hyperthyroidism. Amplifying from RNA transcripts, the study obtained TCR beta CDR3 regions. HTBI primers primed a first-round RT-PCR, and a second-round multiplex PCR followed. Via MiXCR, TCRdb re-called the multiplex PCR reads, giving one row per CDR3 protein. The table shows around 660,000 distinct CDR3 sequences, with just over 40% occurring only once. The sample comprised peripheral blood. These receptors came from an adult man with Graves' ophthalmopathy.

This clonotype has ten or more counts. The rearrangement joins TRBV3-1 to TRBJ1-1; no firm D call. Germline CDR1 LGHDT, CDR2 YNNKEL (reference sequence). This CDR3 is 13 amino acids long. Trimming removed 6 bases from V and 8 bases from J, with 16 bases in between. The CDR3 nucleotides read TGTGCCAGCAGTCCCAGAGGGAGGGTAGAAGCTTTCTTT. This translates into CASSPRGRVEAFF.

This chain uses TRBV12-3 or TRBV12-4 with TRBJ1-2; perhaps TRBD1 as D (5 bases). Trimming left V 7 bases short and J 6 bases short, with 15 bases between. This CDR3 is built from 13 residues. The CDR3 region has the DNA TGTGCCAGCAAACGGGGGAGGGACCATGGCTACACCTTC. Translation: CASKRGRDHGYTF.

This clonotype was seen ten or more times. The CDR3 nucleotides are TGTGCCATCAGTGAGGGCAGGGGATTCGGAACTGAAGCTTTCTTT. Protein: CAISEGRGFGTEAFF. The chain is built from TRBV10-3 and TRBJ1-1; the D gene is possibly TRBD1 (6 bases). In germline, CDR1 is ENHRY, CDR2 SYGVKD. V lost 2 bases and J 5 bases, leaving 15 bases between the germline ends. This CDR3 spans 15 amino acids.

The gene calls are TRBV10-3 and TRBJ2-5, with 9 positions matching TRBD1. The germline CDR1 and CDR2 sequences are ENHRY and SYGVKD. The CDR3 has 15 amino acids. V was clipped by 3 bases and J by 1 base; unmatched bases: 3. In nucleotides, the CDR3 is TGTGCCATCAGTGATACGGGACAGGGCCAAGAGACCCAGTACTTC. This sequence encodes CAISDTGQGQETQYF.

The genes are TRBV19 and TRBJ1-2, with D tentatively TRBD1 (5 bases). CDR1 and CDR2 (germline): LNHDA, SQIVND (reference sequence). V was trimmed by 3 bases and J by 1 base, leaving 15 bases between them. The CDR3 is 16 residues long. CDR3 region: CASSMVAGKINYGYTF. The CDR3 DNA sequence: TGTGCCAGTAGTATGGTGGCAGGGAAGATTAACTATGGCTACACCTTC.